Described below is a single T cell receptor (beta chain) sequence and its context. These data come from a study of blood T cell repertoires in COVID-19. Overall study context: Sites in the United States, Italy and Spain provided acute and convalescent COVID-19 samples.

Participant age was roughly 18 to 100 years, and participants resided in 24 US areas. Participants' own reports of clinical history determined their cohort assignment. Recovery among Cohort 3 donors was established by two negative PCRs, clearance, or symptom resolution. Clones were sequenced by immunoSEQ multiplex PCR, and TCRdb holds only the in-frame ones, with some missing. In the table there are about 270,000 clones, 88% of which are singletons. The CDR3 extends over 14 amino acids. Germline CDR1 LGHDT, CDR2 YNNKEL (reference sequence). Trimming took 7 bases from V and 4 from J, leaving 15 bases between them.

This clonotype was obtained from a woman aged 45-60 years who had recovered from COVID-19. Sequencing was performed on PBMCs or T cells enriched from blood (not recorded which). The chain links TRBV3-1 (or the pseudogene TRBV3-2) to TRBJ2-3, with D unclear. CDR3 loop: CASTATKSADTQYF. CDR3 DNA: TGTGCCAGCACAGCGACGAAATCGGCAGATACGCAGTATTTT.